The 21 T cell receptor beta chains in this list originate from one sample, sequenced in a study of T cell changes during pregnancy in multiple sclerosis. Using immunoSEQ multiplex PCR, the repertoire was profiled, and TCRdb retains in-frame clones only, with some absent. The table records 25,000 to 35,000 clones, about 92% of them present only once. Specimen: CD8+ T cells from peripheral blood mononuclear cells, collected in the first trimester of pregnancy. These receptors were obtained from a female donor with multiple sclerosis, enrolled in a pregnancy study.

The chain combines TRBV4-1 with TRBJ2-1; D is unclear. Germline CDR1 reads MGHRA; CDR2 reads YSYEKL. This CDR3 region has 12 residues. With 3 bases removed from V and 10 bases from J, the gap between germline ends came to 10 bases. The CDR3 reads CASSQPPREQFF. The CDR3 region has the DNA TGCGCCAGCAGCCAGCCACCCCGGGAGCAGTTCTTC.

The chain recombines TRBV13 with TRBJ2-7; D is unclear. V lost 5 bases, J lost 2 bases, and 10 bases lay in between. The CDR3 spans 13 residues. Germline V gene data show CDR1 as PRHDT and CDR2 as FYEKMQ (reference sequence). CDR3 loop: CASSTQEAYEQYF. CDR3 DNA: TGTGCCAGCAGCACCCAGGAAGCCTACGAGCAGTACTTC.

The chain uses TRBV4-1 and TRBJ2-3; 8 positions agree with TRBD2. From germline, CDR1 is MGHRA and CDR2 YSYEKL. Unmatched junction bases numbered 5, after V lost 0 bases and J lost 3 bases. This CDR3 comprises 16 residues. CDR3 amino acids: CASSQDSGGLTDTQYF. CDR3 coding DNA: TGCGCCAGCAGCCAAGATTCGGGAGGGCTGACAGATACGCAGTATTTT.

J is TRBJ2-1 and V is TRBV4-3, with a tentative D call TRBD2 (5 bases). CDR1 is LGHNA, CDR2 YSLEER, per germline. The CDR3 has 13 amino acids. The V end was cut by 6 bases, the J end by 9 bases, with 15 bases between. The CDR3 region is CASSEGEAGEQFF. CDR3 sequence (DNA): TGCGCCAGCAGTGAGGGAGAGGCGGGTGAGCAGTTCTTC.

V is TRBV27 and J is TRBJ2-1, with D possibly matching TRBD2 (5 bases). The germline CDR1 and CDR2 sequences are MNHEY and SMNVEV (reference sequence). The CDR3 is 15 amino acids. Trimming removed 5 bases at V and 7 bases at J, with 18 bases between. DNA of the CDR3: TGTGCCAGCAGTCCCTCCCCGGGATTACTTAATGAGCAGTTCTTC. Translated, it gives CASSPSPGLLNEQFF.

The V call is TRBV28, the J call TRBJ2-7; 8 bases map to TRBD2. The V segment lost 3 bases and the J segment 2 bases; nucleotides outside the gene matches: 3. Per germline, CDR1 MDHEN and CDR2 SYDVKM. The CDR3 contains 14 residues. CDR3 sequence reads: CASSFQGLAYEQYF. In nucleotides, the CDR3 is TGTGCCAGCAGTTTTCAGGGACTAGCCTACGAGCAGTACTTC.

CDR3 sequence: CASSLLFLAGVTDTQYF. In DNA, the CDR3 is TGTGCCAGCAGCTTATTGTTCCTAGCGGGAGTAACAGATACGCAGTATTTT. The rearrangement uses TRBV7-9 and TRBJ2-3; 10 bases match TRBD2. This CDR3 is built from 17 residues. The germline V gene has CDR1 SEHNR and CDR2 FQNEAQ (reference sequence). J lost 3 bases, V lost 2 bases, and 8 bases had no gene match.

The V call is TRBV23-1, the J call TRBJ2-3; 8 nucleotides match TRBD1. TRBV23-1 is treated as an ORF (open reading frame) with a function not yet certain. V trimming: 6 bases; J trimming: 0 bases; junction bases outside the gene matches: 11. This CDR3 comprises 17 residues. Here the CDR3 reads CASRHRQGTNSTDTQYF. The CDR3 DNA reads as TGCGCCAGCAGACATAGACAGGGGACAAATAGCACAGATACGCAGTATTTT.

CDR3: CASSSRGTPRTDTQYF. Written as DNA, the CDR3 is TGTGCCAGCAGCTCCCGAGGGACTCCACGCACAGATACGCAGTATTTT. The chain combines TRBV13 with TRBJ2-3; D perhaps matches TRBD2 (6 bases). Per germline, CDR1 PRHDT and CDR2 FYEKMQ (reference sequence). This CDR3 is 16 amino acids long. Trimming left V 4 bases short and J 1 base short, with 15 bases between. Variable domain in full (rest from reference TRBV13 and TRBJ2-3): AAGVIQSPRHLIKEKRETATLKCYPIPRHDTVYWYQQGPGQDPQFLISFYEKMQSDKGSIPDRFSAQQFSDYHSELNMSSLELGDSALYFCASSSRGTPRTDTQYFGPGTRLTVL.

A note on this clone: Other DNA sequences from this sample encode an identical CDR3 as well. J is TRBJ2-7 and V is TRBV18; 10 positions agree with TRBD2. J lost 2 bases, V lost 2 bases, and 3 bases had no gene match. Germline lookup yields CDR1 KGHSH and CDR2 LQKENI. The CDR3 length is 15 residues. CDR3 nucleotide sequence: TGTGCCAGCTCACCAGCTAGCGGGAGTCCCTACGAGCAGTACTTC. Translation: CASSPASGSPYEQYF.

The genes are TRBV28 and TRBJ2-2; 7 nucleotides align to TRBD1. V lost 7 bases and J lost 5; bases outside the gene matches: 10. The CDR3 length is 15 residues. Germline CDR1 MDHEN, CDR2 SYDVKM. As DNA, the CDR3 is TGTGCCAGCATCCGGGGACAGAGGCTAACCGGGGAGCTGTTTTTT. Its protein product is CASIRGQRLTGELFF. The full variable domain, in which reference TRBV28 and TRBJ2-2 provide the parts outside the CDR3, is DVKVTQSSRYLVKRTGEKVFLECVQDMDHENMFWYRQDPGLGLRLIYFSYDVKMKEKGDIPEGYSVSREKKERFSLILESASTNQTSMYLCASIRGQRLTGELFFGEGSRLTVL.

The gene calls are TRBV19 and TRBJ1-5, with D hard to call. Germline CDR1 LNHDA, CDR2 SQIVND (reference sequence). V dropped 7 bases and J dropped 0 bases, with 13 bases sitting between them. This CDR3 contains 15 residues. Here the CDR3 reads CASNSWEPSNQPQHF. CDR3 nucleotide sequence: TGTGCCAGTAATTCCTGGGAGCCTAGCAATCAGCCCCAGCATTTT. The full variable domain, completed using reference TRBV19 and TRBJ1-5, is DGGITQSPKYLFRKEGQNVTLSCEQNLNHDAMYWYRQDPGQGLRLIYYSQIVNDFQKGDIAEGYSVSREKKESFPLTVTSAQKNPTAFYLCASNSWEPSNQPQHFGDGTRLSIL.

CDR3 DNA sequence: TGTGCCAGCACCCGACTCGTTAGCGGAGGTCAAGAGACCCAGTACTTC. Translated: CASTRLVSGGQETQYF. This chain links TRBV7-9 with TRBJ2-5; D may be TRBD2 (6 bases). Trimming cost V 7 bases and J 2 bases, with 20 bases left between them. The CDR3 has 16 amino acids. Germline V gives CDR1 SEHNR, CDR2 FQNEAQ (reference sequence).

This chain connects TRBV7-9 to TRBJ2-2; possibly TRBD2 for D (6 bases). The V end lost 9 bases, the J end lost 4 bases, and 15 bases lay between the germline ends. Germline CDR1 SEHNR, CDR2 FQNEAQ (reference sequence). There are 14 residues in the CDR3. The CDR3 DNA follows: TGTGCCAGTGCGGGGACTTTACTCACCGGGGAGCTGTTTTTT. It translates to CASAGTLLTGELFF.

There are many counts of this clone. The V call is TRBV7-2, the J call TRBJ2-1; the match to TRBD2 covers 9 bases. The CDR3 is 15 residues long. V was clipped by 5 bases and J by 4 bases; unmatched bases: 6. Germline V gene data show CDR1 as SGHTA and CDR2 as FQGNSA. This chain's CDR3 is CASSLTSGQYNEQFF. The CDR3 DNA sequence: TGTGCCAGCAGCCTAACTAGCGGGCAATACAATGAGCAGTTCTTC.

The CDR3 region is CASVPGQGTNEKLFF. CDR3 sequence (DNA): TGTGCCAGCGTCCCGGGACAGGGAACTAATGAAAAACTGTTTTTT. V gene TRBV10-3 combines with J gene TRBJ1-4, with 9 positions matching TRBD1. There are 15 residues in the CDR3. Germline V gives CDR1 ENHRY, CDR2 SYGVKD. With 10 bases clipped from V and 1 base from J, the junction kept 7 bases outside the gene matches.

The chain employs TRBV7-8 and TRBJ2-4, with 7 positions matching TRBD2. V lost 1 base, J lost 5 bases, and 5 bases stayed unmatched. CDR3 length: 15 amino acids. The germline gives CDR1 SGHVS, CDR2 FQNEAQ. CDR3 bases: TGTGCCAGCAGCTTAGAGGTCCTAGCGGAAAACATTCAGTACTTC. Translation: CASSLEVLAENIQYF. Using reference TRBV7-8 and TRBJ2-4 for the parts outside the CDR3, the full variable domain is GAGVSQSPRYKVAKRGQDVALRCDPISGHVSLFWYQQALGQGPEFLTYFQNEAQLDKSGLPSDRFFAERPEGSVSTLKIQRTQQEDSAVYLCASSLEVLAENIQYFGAGTRLSVL.

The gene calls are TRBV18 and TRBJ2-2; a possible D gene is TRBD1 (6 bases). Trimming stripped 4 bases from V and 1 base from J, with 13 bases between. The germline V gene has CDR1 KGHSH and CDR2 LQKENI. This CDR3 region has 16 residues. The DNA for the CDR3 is TGTGCCAGCTCACGTCAAATGGGACAGAACACCGGGGAGCTGTTTTTT. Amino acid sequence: CASSRQMGQNTGELFF.

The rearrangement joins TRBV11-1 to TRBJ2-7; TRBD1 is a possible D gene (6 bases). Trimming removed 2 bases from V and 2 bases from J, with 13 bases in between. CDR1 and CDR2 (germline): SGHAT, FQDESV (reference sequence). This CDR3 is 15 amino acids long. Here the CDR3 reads CASSLFEGEPYEQYF. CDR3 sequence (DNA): TGTGCCAGCAGCTTATTTGAGGGGGAGCCCTACGAGCAGTACTTC.

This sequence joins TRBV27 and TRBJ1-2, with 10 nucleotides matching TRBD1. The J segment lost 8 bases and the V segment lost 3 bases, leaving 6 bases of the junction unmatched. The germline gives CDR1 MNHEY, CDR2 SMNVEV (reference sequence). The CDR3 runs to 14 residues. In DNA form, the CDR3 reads TGTGCCAGCAGTTTCATGGGACAGGGGATAGGCTACACCTTC. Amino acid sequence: CASSFMGQGIGYTF.

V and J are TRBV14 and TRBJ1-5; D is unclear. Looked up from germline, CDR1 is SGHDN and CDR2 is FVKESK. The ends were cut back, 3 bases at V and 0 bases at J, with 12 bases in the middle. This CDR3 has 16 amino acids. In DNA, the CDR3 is TGTGCCAGCAGCCAGAAAGAAGCGGTTAGCAATCAGCCCCAGCATTTT. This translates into CASSQKEAVSNQPQHF.